This entry concerns a single T cell receptor beta chain. Its antigen is undetermined. The data are from a study of cytomegalovirus exposure and HLA in healthy donors. General study findings and limits: Both high specificity and high sensitivity reportedly marked the classifier's diagnosis of cytomegalovirus status.

The CDR3 spans 14 residues. V was pared by 4 bases and J by 2 bases, with 13 bases between. The germline gives CDR1 SQVTM, CDR2 ANQGSEA. The PCR ran on 60 Vbeta and 13 Jbeta primers. Repertoires were generated with immunoSEQ multiplex PCR, while TCRdb's copy carries only in-frame clones and drops some. The table shows approximately 150,000 clones, with roughly four fifths occurring only once. The V and J genes are TRBV29-1 and TRBJ2-3, with a weak D call TRBD2 (6 bases). The receptor was derived from a middle-aged woman in good health and CMV-seronegative. Source material: PBMCs. DNA for the CDR3: TGCAGCGTTGTTATGGGACTGATCACAGATACGCAGTATTTT. Residues: CSVVMGLITDTQYF.